A selection of T cell receptor beta chains follows, all from one sample in a study of cytomegalovirus exposure and HLA in healthy donors. Only in-frame clones appear in the TCRdb table, and some are missing; sequencing was by immunoSEQ multiplex PCR. This table has around 170,000 clones, 65% to 75% appearing once. What was sequenced was PBMCs. These receptors were obtained from a girl aged 5 to 17 in good health and CMV-seronegative. The CDR3 runs from the conserved cysteine through the conserved F or W. D genes are given only for firm matches. The listing skips clone size in some rows; elsewhere it reads once, few, many or a size class.

D	V	J	size	CDR3	DNA
-	TRBV7-9	TRBJ2-7	-	CASSQGSYSYEQYF	TGTGCCAGCAGCCAGGGTTCCTATTCCTACGAGCAGTACTTC
TRBD1	TRBV2	TRBJ1-5	-	CASREDRDSNQPQHF	TGTGCCAGCAGAGAAGACAGGGACAGCAATCAGCCCCAGCATTTT
-	TRBV7-3	TRBJ2-1	few	CASSFGGSSYNEQFF	TGTGCCAGCAGCTTCGGCGGCAGCTCCTACAATGAGCAGTTCTTC
TRBD1	TRBV7-2	TRBJ1-6	-	CASSPDRASPLHF	TGTGCCAGCAGCCCGGACAGGGCCTCACCCCTCCACTTT
-	TRBV5-6	TRBJ2-3	few	CASSLLTDTQYF	TGTGCCAGCAGCTTGCTCACAGATACGCAGTATTTT
-	TRBV7-2	TRBJ2-1	-	CASSLSGTYNEQFF	TGTGCCAGCAGCCTTAGCGGCACCTACAATGAGCAGTTCTTC
-	TRBV5-6	TRBJ1-2	-	CASSLGTLLGYTF	TGTGCCAGCAGCTTAGGGACTCTTCTGGGCTACACCTTC
TRBD2	TRBV9	TRBJ2-2	-	CASSVAMRGITGELFF	TGTGCCAGCAGCGTAGCTATGCGGGGGATCACCGGGGAGCTGTTTTTT
TRBD2	TRBV14	TRBJ2-3	-	CASSQENGGADTQYF	TGTGCCAGCAGCCAAGAGAACGGGGGGGCTGATACGCAGTATTTT
TRBD1	TRBV27	TRBJ2-6	-	CASTIGPLTGNQPGANVLTF	TGTGCCAGCACCATTGGTCCCTTGACAGGGAATCAACCTGGGGCCAACGTCCTGACTTTC
TRBD1	TRBV30	TRBJ2-4	-	CAYSTGEPNIQYF	TGTGCCTATTCAACAGGGGAGCCAAACATTCAGTACTTC
-	TRBV30	TRBJ2-6	-	CAWNRAGWANVLTF	TGTGCCTGGAATAGGGCAGGGTGGGCCAACGTCCTGACTTTC
TRBD1	TRBV27	TRBJ2-2	-	CASKVGTGVSGELFF	TGTGCCAGCAAGGTCGGGACAGGGGTTAGCGGGGAGCTGTTTTTT
-	TRBV6-5	TRBJ2-5	few	CASSYAPGIEQETQYF	TGTGCCAGCAGTTACGCCCCAGGGATAGAACAAGAGACCCAGTACTTC
TRBD1	TRBV6-6	TRBJ2-3	-	CASSITGAPDTQYF	TGTGCCAGCAGTATAACAGGGGCCCCAGATACGCAGTATTTT
-	TRBV11-2	TRBJ1-1	-	CASSTLWAKDTEAFF	TGTGCCAGCAGCACCCTCTGGGCTAAGGACACTGAAGCTTTCTTT
-	TRBV5-1	TRBJ1-5	once	CASSLSGEGNQPQHF	TGCGCCAGCAGCTTGTCCGGGGAAGGCAATCAGCCCCAGCATTTT
-	TRBV5-1	TRBJ2-1	few	CASSLDRSYNEQFF	TGCGCCAGCAGCTTGGATCGTAGCTACAATGAGCAGTTCTTC
TRBD1	TRBV30	TRBJ1-2	-	CAWDRDRGGYTF	TGTGCCTGGGATCGAGACAGGGGTGGCTACACCTTC
TRBD2	TRBV14	TRBJ2-1	-	CASSQESGGFIEQFF	TGTGCCAGCAGCCAAGAAAGCGGGGGGTTTATTGAGCAGTTCTTC
TRBD2	TRBV25-1	TRBJ2-1	-	CASSDGLAGGAYNEQFF	TGTGCCAGCAGTGACGGTCTAGCGGGGGGCGCCTACAATGAGCAGTTCTTC